This entry features one TCR delta chain sequence. A far bigger clonotype differs at one base, so this is likely a read error. Other DNA sequences in this sample translate to the same CDR3. TCRdb redid the clone calls on the RT-PCR reads with CATT. The sample holds about 1,700 delta-chain clones, 4.5% seen once. These data are taken from a study of gamma-delta T cells after stem cell transplantation. The receptor was derived from a human donor. It is not recorded whose cells these are; they may come from a transplant donor. Input material: gamma-delta T cells.

CDR3 sequence: CACDTVSKLGESTDKLIF. The CDR3 region has the DNA TGTGCCTGTGACACCGTCTCGAAACTGGGAGAGAGCACCGATAAACTCATCTTT. The chain has TRDV2 and TRDJ1, with TRDD3 as a possible D gene (6 bases). The CDR3 runs 18 residues. Trimming removed 0 bases from V and 1 base from J, with 20 bases in between. The V gene's germline CDR1 is GEAIGNYY and CDR2 EKD.